The text below deals with one T cell receptor (beta chain). Germline CDR1 is SGDLS and CDR2 is YYNGEE. The CDR3 has 11 residues. Trimming took 4 bases from V and 11 from J, leaving 11 bases between them. Measured with immunoSEQ multiplex PCR; TCRdb has only the in-frame clones, and not every one. In the table there are some 40,000 clones, roughly 88% of which are singletons. This entry belongs to a study of sequential checkpoint blockade in melanoma. The wider study: Randomization was 1:1 between first-line nivolumab→ipilimumab and ipilimumab→nivolumab. After both sequences, patients received maintenance nivolumab.

Treatment denoted: randomized to nivolumab then ipilimumab (arm A) or the reverse (arm B). Patients had received no earlier DNA-damaging chemotherapy. PBMC sorting kept live CD3+CD8+ cells without CD19 or CD56. V gene TRBV9 combines with J gene TRBJ2-3; D possibly corresponds to TRBD1 (5 bases). The source of this sequence is a human donor with melanoma. The sequencing used CD8+ T cells sorted from blood (inferred from file names), collected from a patient given nivolumab and ipilimumab in sequence. This CDR3 is CASSTTDRQYF. The CDR3 DNA follows: TGTGCCAGCAGCACGACAGATCGGCAGTATTTT.